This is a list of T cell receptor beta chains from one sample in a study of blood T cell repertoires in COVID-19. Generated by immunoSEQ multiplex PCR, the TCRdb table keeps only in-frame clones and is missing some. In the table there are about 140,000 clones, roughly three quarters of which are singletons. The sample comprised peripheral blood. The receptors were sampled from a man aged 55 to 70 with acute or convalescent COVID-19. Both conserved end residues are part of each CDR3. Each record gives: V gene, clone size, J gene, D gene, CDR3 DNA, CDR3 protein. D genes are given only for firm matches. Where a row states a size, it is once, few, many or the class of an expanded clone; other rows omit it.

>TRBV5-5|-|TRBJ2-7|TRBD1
TGTGCCAGCAGTCCCGGGACAGGGGAGTCCTACGAGCAGTACTTC
CASSPGTGESYEQYF
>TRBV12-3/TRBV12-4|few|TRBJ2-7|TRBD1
TGTGCCAGCACCCCGACAGGGTTCTACGAGCAGTACTTC
CASTPTGFYEQYF
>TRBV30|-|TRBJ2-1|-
TGTGCCTGGAGTGTAGGGGGAAACAATGAGCAGTTCTTC
CAWSVGGNNEQFF
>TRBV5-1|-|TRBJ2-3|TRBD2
TGCGCCAGCAGGCCACTAGCGGGAGGGTTTGGAGATACGCAGTATTTT
CASRPLAGGFGDTQYF
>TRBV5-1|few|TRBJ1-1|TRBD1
TGCGCCAGCAGCTTGGAAGGGACAGGGGGCACTGAAGCTTTCTTT
CASSLEGTGGTEAFF
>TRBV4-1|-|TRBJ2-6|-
TGCGCCAGCAGCCGAACAGGGACCGGGGCCAACGTCCTGACTTTC
CASSRTGTGANVLTF
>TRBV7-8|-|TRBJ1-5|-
TGTGCCAGCAGCTTGGGTATGGGGGGATCAGGTCAGCCCCAGCATTTT
CASSLGMGGSGQPQHF
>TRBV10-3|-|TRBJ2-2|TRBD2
TGTGCCATCAGTGAGTCAGTGGCGGGGGGGCTACGCGGGGAGCTGTTTTTT
CAISESVAGGLRGELFF
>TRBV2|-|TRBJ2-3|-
TGTGCCAGCAGACCGAGGCGAGGCCTCACAGATACGCAGTATTTT
CASRPRRGLTDTQYF
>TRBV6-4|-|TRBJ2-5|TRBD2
TGTGCCAGCAGTGACTCGAAGATCTTGGAGCGGGAGAGAAGGGAGACCCAGTACTTC
CASSDSKILERERRETQYF
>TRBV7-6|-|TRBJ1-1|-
TGTGCCAGCAGCGAACAGGGACCGCTGGTGCAAGCTTTCTTT
CASSEQGPLVQAFF
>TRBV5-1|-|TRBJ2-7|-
TGCGCCAGCAGTCCAGCGGTGGGAGTTTCCTACGAGCAGTACTTC
CASSPAVGVSYEQYF
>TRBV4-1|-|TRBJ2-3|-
TGCGCCAGCAGCCAAGAGTGGGCTAGCGAAGATACGCAGTATTTT
CASSQEWASEDTQYF
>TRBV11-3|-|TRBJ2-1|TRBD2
TGTGCCAGCAGCTTGACTAGCGGGGGGGAGCAGTTCTTC
CASSLTSGGEQFF
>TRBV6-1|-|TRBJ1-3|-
TGTGCCAGCAGTGTTCACAGCCCCTCGGCGGGAAACACCATATATTTT
CASSVHSPSAGNTIYF
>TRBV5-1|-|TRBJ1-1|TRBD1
TGCGCCAGCAGCTTCCGACAGGGATTAAACACTGAAGCTTTCTTT
CASSFRQGLNTEAFF
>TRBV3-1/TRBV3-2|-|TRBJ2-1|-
TGTGCCAGCAGCCTTTCGGGACAATACAATGAGCAGTTCTTC
CASSLSGQYNEQFF
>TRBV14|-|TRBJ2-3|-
TGTGCCAGCAGCCAAGACACTTACCTGGAGGACGCCACAGATACGCAGTATTTT
CASSQDTYLEDATDTQYF
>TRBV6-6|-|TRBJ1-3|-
TGTGCCAGCAGTTACCGGTCGGGAAACACCATATATTTT
CASSYRSGNTIYF
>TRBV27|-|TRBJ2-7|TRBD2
TGTGCCAGCAGTCCTCTTGGGGGGGAGGGTTACGAGCAGTACTTC
CASSPLGGEGYEQYF
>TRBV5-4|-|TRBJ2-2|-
TGTGCCAGCAGCCCGGGAGCGGGCACCGGGGAGCTGTTTTTT
CASSPGAGTGELFF
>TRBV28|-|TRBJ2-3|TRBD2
TGTGCCAGCAGCCCCGGGACTAGCGGGAGGATCAGCACAGATACGCAGTATTTT
CASSPGTSGRISTDTQYF
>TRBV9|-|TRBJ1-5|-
TGTGCCAGCAGCCCCGGGACAACGAGCAATCAGCCCCAGCATTTT
CASSPGTTSNQPQHF
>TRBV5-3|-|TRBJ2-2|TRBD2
TGTGCCAGAAGAACCCCAGGAGCTGGGACTAGCGGGAGGTCGAACACCGGGGAGCTGTTTTTT
CARRTPGAGTSGRSNTGELFF
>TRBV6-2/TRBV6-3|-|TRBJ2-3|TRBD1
TGTGCCAGCAGTAAGACAGGGGGATCTAGCACAGATACGCAGTATTTT
CASSKTGGSSTDTQYF
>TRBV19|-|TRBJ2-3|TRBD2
TGTGCCAGTAGTTCTAACCCTAGCGGGAGGAGTGGTACGCAGTATTTT
CASSSNPSGRSGTQYF
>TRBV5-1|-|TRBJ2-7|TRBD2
TGCGCCAGCAGCGCAGCCGGGACTAGCGGTGACGAGCAGTACTTC
CASSAAGTSGDEQYF
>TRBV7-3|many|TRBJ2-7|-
TGTGCCAGCAGCATGGGGTTCGGACAGACCTACGAGCAGTACTTC
CASSMGFGQTYEQYF